The clone carrying this TCR beta chain was observed a single time. The antigen is unknown. Whereas donors were nominally healthy upon sampling, unrecorded immune exposures were probable. With 60 Vbeta and 13 Jbeta primers, the PCR was carried out. Assay: immunoSEQ multiplex PCR; the TCRdb copy retains only in-frame clones and omits some. The repertoire consists of some 150,000 clones, with roughly 82% occurring once and the leading ten covering around 10%. The record originates from a study of cytomegalovirus exposure and HLA in healthy donors. Study-level points and caveats: A list of approximately 160 TCR beta chains associated with cytomegalovirus was given. Sequencing artifact likely explains a cluster of highly shared sequence variants. Many donors shared some public TCRs, even though most TCR sequences were rare.

Trimming shortened V by 5 bases and J by 4 bases, and 12 bases separated the two germline ends. In germline, CDR1 is LNHDA, CDR2 SQIVND (reference sequence). This CDR3 comprises 13 residues. Source material: PBMCs. This sequence originates from a man between 45 and 60 years old in good health and CMV-seropositive. The rearrangement joins TRBV19 to TRBJ2-7, with unresolved D. The chain's CDR3 is CASSFTDGYEQYF. Written as DNA, the CDR3 is TGTGCCAGTAGTTTTACCGACGGGTACGAGCAGTACTTC.